This TCR beta chain was identified in a study of a mutant IDH1 vaccine in newly diagnosed glioma. Overall study context: The initiation of vaccination occurred 4-6 weeks after radiotherapy alone, or with temozolomide cycles. Most patients had radiochemotherapy with temozolomide before enrollment; others had one alone.

Time point reported: week 11, during vaccination. Vaccinated patients received 300 ug of mutant IDH1 20-mer peptide per dose, with topical imiquimod. Libraries were prepared by immunoSEQ multiplex PCR; TCRdb keeps only in-frame clonotypes and omits some of them. In the table there are about 30,000 clones, around 91% of which are singletons. Findings of the study overall: Apparently unrelated to pseudoprogression were changes in the top peripheral T cell clonotypes.

Unmatched junction bases numbered 13, after V lost 5 bases and J lost 6 bases. Germline V gene data show CDR1 as LGHNA and CDR2 as YSLEER. This CDR3 spans 16 amino acids. About this clone: Its antigen is unknown.

This chain joins TRBV4-3 and TRBJ1-3; 7 bases line up with TRBD1. The sequence was obtained from a man aged 18 to 29 with glioma. Specimen: PBMCs, collected from a glioma patient whose treatment included an IDH1 peptide vaccine. The CDR3 region has the DNA TGCGCCAGCAGCGAGTCGTTTCGAGGGGGCGAAAACACCATATATTTT. This sequence encodes CASSESFRGGENTIYF.